Below, 23 T cell receptor beta chains from the same sample are listed, as sequenced in a study of shared clonotypes between healthy human individuals (dated by TCRdb to about 2020). CD8 naive samples consisted of CD45RO-negative cells that were positively selected for CCR7, yielding a CD45RA+CCR7+ population without TemRA cells. Library preparation used the immunoSEQ multiplex PCR assay. Drawn from immuneACCESS, this table holds only the in-frame rearrangements with V and J called that TCRdb kept. Clones are partly lost; checked studies trace under half to an unresolved V gene and leave the rest unexplained. This sample holds 800,000 to 950,000 clones; 90% to 98% were observed only once. The ten top clones hold over 0.2% of the sample. Material: naive CD8+ T cells sorted from blood. The cell subset or site label of this sample denotes: CD45RA+CCR7+. The receptor set was obtained from a man between 25 and 39 years old in good health.

J is TRBJ2-7 and V is TRBV10-1; D possibly corresponds to TRBD2 (5 bases). With 0 bases removed from V and 4 bases from J, the gap between germline ends came to 13 bases. CDR3 length equals 15 residues. CDR1 WNHNN and CDR2 SYGVQD come from the germline V gene (reference sequence). The CDR3 is CASSESVDYPYEQYF. CDR3 DNA: TGCGCCAGCAGTGAGTCCGTCGACTACCCTTACGAGCAGTACTTC.

This sequence joins TRBV7-9 and TRBJ2-1, with TRBD2 matching over 7 bases. Trimming at V came to 6 bases and at J to 0 bases, leaving 5 bases not matched to a gene. CDR1 and CDR2 from the germline V gene are SEHNR and FQNEAQ (reference sequence). The CDR3 runs 15 residues. CDR3 sequence: CASRFKRDSYNEQFF. DNA of the CDR3: TGTGCCAGCAGGTTCAAGCGGGACTCCTACAATGAGCAGTTCTTC. The complete variable domain, with remaining parts taken from reference TRBV7-9 and TRBJ2-1, reads DTGVSQNPRHKITKRGQNVTFRCDPISEHNRLYWYRQTLGQGPEFLTYFQNEAQLEKSRLLSDRFSAERPKGSFSTLEIQRTEQGDSAMYLCASRFKRDSYNEQFFGPGTRLTVL.

The V and J genes are TRBV11-3 and TRBJ2-3; unclear D gene. Germline V gives CDR1 SGHNT, CDR2 YENEEA. CDR3 length: 14 residues. Trimming shortened V by 4 bases and J by 3 bases, and 11 bases separated the two germline ends. CDR3 coding DNA: TGTGCCAGCAGCTCCAGTCCCGGGACAGATACGCAGTATTTT. The encoded protein is CASSSSPGTDTQYF.

The chain carries TRBV4-1 and TRBJ2-7, with 9 bases matching TRBD1. This CDR3 spans 17 amino acids. V gave up 4 bases and J gave up 5 bases; unmatched junction bases: 15. From germline, CDR1 is MGHRA and CDR2 YSYEKL. The DNA of the CDR3 is TGCGCCAGCAGCCTCTCAGTCGACAGGGGGGCAAGGCACGAGCAGTACTTC. Amino acid sequence: CASSLSVDRGARHEQYF.

The chain couples TRBV27 to TRBJ2-5; D might be TRBD1 (6 bases). CDR3 length: 14 residues. Germline values: CDR1 MNHEY, CDR2 SMNVEV (reference sequence). V was pared by 9 bases and J by 2 bases, with 16 bases between. Here the CDR3 DNA reads TGTGCCAGTATGCCGGGACACCGACAAGAGACCCAGTACTTC. This encodes CASMPGHRQETQYF.

The chain joins TRBV7-9 to TRBJ2-7; D may be TRBD1 or TRBD2 (5 bases each). V gave up 4 bases and J gave up 4 bases, with 11 bases separating them. The CDR3 runs 13 residues. From germline, CDR1 is SEHNR and CDR2 FQNEAQ (reference sequence). CDR3 loop: CASSSGWEYEQYF. The CDR3 nucleotides are TGTGCCAGCAGCTCAGGGTGGGAGTACGAGCAGTACTTC. Variable domain in full (rest from reference TRBV7-9 and TRBJ2-7): DTGVSQNPRHKITKRGQNVTFRCDPISEHNRLYWYRQTLGQGPEFLTYFQNEAQLEKSRLLSDRFSAERPKGSFSTLEIQRTEQGDSAMYLCASSSGWEYEQYFGPGTRLTVT.

This clone was seen just once. The rearrangement links TRBV30 to TRBJ1-5; no definite D call. CDR1 and CDR2 from the germline V gene are GTSNPN and SVGIG (reference sequence). The CDR3 sequence is 15 residues long. V was cut by 1 base and J by 4 bases, with 14 bases left in between. The CDR3: CAWSDVRPGNQPQHF. The CDR3 coding sequence is TGTGCCTGGAGTGATGTAAGGCCAGGTAATCAGCCCCAGCATTTT.

This chain links TRBV9 with TRBJ2-1; 7 bases map to TRBD2. V gave up 3 bases and J gave up 6 bases; unmatched junction bases: 6. CDR1 SGDLS and CDR2 YYNGEE come from the germline V gene. This CDR3 contains 14 residues. CDR3 in amino acids: CASSASGTINEQFF. The CDR3 coding sequence is TGTGCCAGCAGCGCCTCCGGGACTATCAATGAGCAGTTCTTC. The complete variable domain, with remaining parts taken from reference TRBV9 and TRBJ2-1, reads DSGVTQTPKHLITATGQRVTLRCSPRSGDLSVYWYQQSLDQGLQFLIQYYNGEERAKGNILERFSAQQFPDLHSELNLSSLELGDSALYFCASSASGTINEQFFGPGTRLTVL.

For this clone: The identical CDR3 is also encoded by other nucleotide sequences in the sample. J is TRBJ2-1 and V is TRBV29-1, with D uncertain. Germline V CDR1 and CDR2: SQVTM, ANQGSEA. The CDR3 sequence is 13 residues long. Trimming cost V 4 bases and J 2 bases, with 9 bases left between them. CDR3 in amino acids: CSVVRTTYNEQFF. CDR3 DNA: TGCAGCGTTGTGCGGACCACCTACAATGAGCAGTTCTTC.

Worth noting for this clone: This specimen includes other DNA sequences encoding the same CDR3. The V call is TRBV28, the J call TRBJ2-1; no definite D call. Germline V lookup: CDR1 MDHEN, CDR2 SYDVKM. CDR3 size: 11 residues. The V end lost 5 bases, the J end lost 7 bases, and 6 bases lay between the germline ends. The CDR3 loop is CASSLGNEQFF. CDR3 coding DNA: TGTGCCAGCAGTCTAGGAAATGAGCAGTTCTTC. The whole variable domain, filled in from reference TRBV28 and TRBJ2-1, reads DVKVTQSSRYLVKRTGEKVFLECVQDMDHENMFWYRQDPGLGLRLIYFSYDVKMKEKGDIPEGYSVSREKKERFSLILESASTNQTSMYLCASSLGNEQFFGPGTRLTVL.

The chain couples TRBV6-1 to TRBJ2-5; D may be TRBD2 (6 bases). This CDR3 comprises 15 residues. Germline assignment: CDR1 MNHNS and CDR2 SASEGT. V gave up 3 bases and J gave up 4 bases, with 15 bases separating them. The CDR3 loop is CASSDGSRVVETQYF. As DNA, the CDR3 is TGTGCCAGCAGTGACGGGAGCAGGGTGGTAGAGACCCAGTACTTC.

This clone came up once. The chain carries TRBV27 and TRBJ2-1, with D perhaps TRBD1 (6 bases). The CDR3 loop spans 13 amino acids. CDR1 MNHEY and CDR2 SMNVEV come from the germline V gene (reference sequence). The germline V and J ends were trimmed by 8 bases and 4 bases, with 12 bases remaining between them. The CDR3 bases are TGTGCCAGCGGACACGGACAGTACAATGAGCAGTTCTTC. It yields the protein CASGHGQYNEQFF.

The V call is TRBV13, the J call TRBJ2-3; 12 bases align to TRBD2. V gave up 5 bases and J gave up 2 bases; unmatched junction bases: 8. Germline loops: CDR1 PRHDT, CDR2 FYEKMQ (reference sequence). The CDR3 runs to 17 residues. This CDR3 is CASSPWTSGVNTDTQYF. The CDR3 DNA reads TGTGCCAGCAGCCCATGGACTAGCGGGGTAAACACAGATACGCAGTATTTT.

The chain combines TRBV2 with TRBJ2-7, with 7 bases that match TRBD1. Germline V gene sequence: CDR1 SNHLY, CDR2 FYNNEI. This CDR3 spans 13 amino acids. With 9 bases clipped from V and 5 bases from J, the junction kept 10 bases outside the gene matches. This CDR3 reads CASDRDRVHEQYF. The CDR3 bases are TGTGCCAGTGACCGAGACAGGGTCCACGAGCAGTACTTC.

The J gene is TRBJ1-1, the V gene TRBV18; D ambiguous. The V gene lost 4 bases and the J gene lost 0 bases, with 18 bases spanning the gap. Germline assignment: CDR1 KGHSH and CDR2 LQKENI. The CDR3 has 17 amino acids. The CDR3: CASSRATSGWVNTEAFF. The CDR3, as DNA: TGTGCCAGCTCACGGGCGACATCCGGGTGGGTGAACACTGAAGCTTTCTTT.

The chain is built from TRBV28 and TRBJ2-7; 8 bases agree with TRBD1. After removal of 5 bases from V and 6 bases from J, the junction contained 9 bases not matched to a gene. Germline CDR1 and CDR2: MDHEN and SYDVKM. This CDR3 is built from 14 residues. CDR3 sequence reads: CASSLGQGRVEQYF. The CDR3 DNA reads as TGTGCCAGCAGTCTAGGACAGGGAAGGGTCGAGCAGTACTTC.

The J gene is TRBJ1-3, the V gene TRBV29-1; the D gene is possibly TRBD1 (5 bases). Germline V gene sequence: CDR1 SQVTM, CDR2 ANQGSEA. The length of the CDR3 is 14 residues. The V end lost 1 base, the J end lost 8 bases, and 15 bases lay between the germline ends. The CDR3, as DNA: TGCAGCGTTGAAGTGGTAGGGGAAGGGGACACCATATATTTT. It is translated as CSVEVVGEGDTIYF. The full variable domain, completed using reference TRBV29-1 and TRBJ1-3, is SAVISQKPSRDICQRGTSLTIQCQVDSQVTMMFWYRQQPGQSLTLIATANQGSEATYESGFVIDKFPISRPNLTFSTLTVSNMSPEDSSIYLCSVEVVGEGDTIYFGEGSWLTVV.

This chain uses TRBV7-2 with TRBJ2-5; D unresolved. Looked up from germline, CDR1 is SGHTA and CDR2 is FQGNSA. Trimming took off 0 bases at V and 2 bases at J, with 10 bases between the two ends. CDR3 length equals 15 residues. The CDR3 is CASSLAKTEQETQYF. In nucleotides, the CDR3 is TGTGCCAGCAGCTTAGCGAAAACGGAACAAGAGACCCAGTACTTC.

This chain uses TRBV7-3 with TRBJ2-7; TRBD2 matches 11 bases. The CDR3 covers 17 residues. J was trimmed by 0 bases and V by 6 bases; bases with no gene match: 10. From germline, CDR1 is SGHTA and CDR2 FQGTGA. The CDR3 is CASRLRTSGQYSYEQYF. The CDR3 nucleotides read TGTGCCAGCAGACTTAGGACTAGCGGGCAATACTCCTACGAGCAGTACTTC.

The chain links TRBV19 to TRBJ2-1; TRBD1 matches 7 bases. This CDR3 is built from 13 residues. Germline CDR1 reads LNHDA; CDR2 reads SQIVND (reference sequence). With V trimmed by 3 bases and J by 7 bases, 3 bases remained unmatched. CDR3 in amino acids: CASSIDRANEQFF. In nucleotides, the CDR3 is TGTGCCAGTAGTATTGACAGGGCAAATGAGCAGTTCTTC.

V usage is TRBV18 and J usage is TRBJ2-7, with 9 positions matching TRBD2. The CDR3 extends over 16 amino acids. Germline CDR1 and CDR2: KGHSH and LQKENI. Trimming at V came to 5 bases and at J to 2 bases, leaving 10 bases not matched to a gene. CDR3 amino acids: CASSSGLAGITYEQYF. In DNA, the CDR3 is TGTGCCAGCTCATCGGGTCTAGCGGGGATTACCTACGAGCAGTACTTC.

As to this clone: Other DNA sequences in the sample encode the same CDR3. The V call is TRBV7-9, the J call TRBJ2-7; no clear D gene. Germline V gene data show CDR1 as SEHNR and CDR2 as FQNEAQ (reference sequence). V lost 5 bases and J lost 0, with 5 bases in between. The CDR3 has 12 residues. For the CDR3, the DNA is TGTGCCAGCAGCGCGAGCTCCTACGAGCAGTACTTC. It yields the protein CASSASSYEQYF.

This clone was counted once. The chain has TRBV11-3 and TRBJ2-1, with D unresolved. Trimming pared 5 bases from V and 9 bases from J, leaving 17 bases between. The CDR3 has 14 amino acids. CDR1 is SGHNT and CDR2 is YENEEA in the germline V gene. The CDR3, as DNA: TGTGCCAGCAGCCCGCCCAATAGCATTCGTGAGCAGTTCTTC. This sequence encodes CASSPPNSIREQFF.